This record covers a single TCR beta chain. Source study methods: Reference gene primers were amplified, and this amplification served to estimate nucleated cell counts. Assay used: immunoSEQ multiplex PCR; TCRdb lists only in-frame clones, some missing. D and trimming come from the DNA, and the V and J calls and clone size come from that table. The sample carries approximately 280,000 clones, around nine tenths recorded once. This sample was taken from a study of blood T cell repertoires in COVID-19. Whole-study context: T cells, B-cell-depleted T cells, or PBMCs provided the cDNA or gDNA that served as material.

V was pared by 0 bases and J by 0 bases, with 8 bases between. The CDR3 runs to 16 residues. CDR1 SNHLY and CDR2 FYNNEI come from the germline V gene. This sequence originates from a woman under 30 who had recovered from COVID-19. The V and J genes are TRBV2 and TRBJ2-2; tentative D call: TRBD2 (6 bases). The sequenced material came from PBMCs or T cells enriched from blood (not recorded which). CDR3 region: CASSEAGGSNTGELFF. The CDR3 DNA reads TGTGCCAGCAGTGAAGCGGGGGGTTCGAACACCGGGGAGCTGTTTTTT.